This T cell receptor beta chain was documented in a study of metastatic and nonmetastatic thyroid tumors. Looking at the study overall: Samples came from malignant and benign thyroid patients, and repertoires were compared across blood and tumor or nodule tissue.

Under the authors' procedure: Using the CDR3 differences seen across clinicopathological groups, the authors built a distant-metastasis classifier for papillary thyroid cancer, which was meant to discriminate distant-metastatic patients. TCRdb re-called the PCR reads with MiXCR. The V and J calls shown here were made by TCRdb, not taken from the authors' results. The table records 14,000 or so clones, more than 20% of them present only once. The CDR3 covers 15 residues. V lost 0 bases, J lost 4 bases, and 10 bases lay in between. CDR1 is SGHRS, CDR2 YFSETQ, per germline. Broader study findings: Within blood and tumor, benign nodules reportedly had significantly lower TCR beta diversity than malignant thyroid tumors did.

No treatment had been given to any patient before thyroid surgery. This clone rates as medium-sized. The target antigen is unknown. The sequencing sample was made of tumor tissue. The source of this sequence is a female donor with papillary thyroid cancer or a benign thyroid nodule (not recorded which). Some clones in this sample may be carry-over from other donors' samples. The V and J genes are TRBV5-1 and TRBJ2-2; D not certain. The CDR3 reads CASSLAVGTTGELFF. Here the CDR3 DNA reads TGCGCCAGCAGCTTGGCCGTGGGCACCACCGGGGAGCTGTTTTTT.